The present entry profiles one T cell receptor (beta chain) with its context. This sample is part of a study of blood T cell repertoires in COVID-19. Across the whole study: The cDNA or gDNA used as material had been derived from T cells, B-cell-depleted T cells, or PBMCs.

Germline-derived CDR1 and CDR2 are SGHTA and FQGTGA. The CDR3 has 14 amino acids. V dropped 4 bases and J dropped 4 bases, with 13 bases sitting between them. Original data processing: Nucleated cell counts were estimated from reference gene primer amplification. Data came from immunoSEQ multiplex PCR; TCRdb stores just in-frame clones and leaves some out. D and trimming come from the DNA, and the V and J calls and clone size come from that table. In the table there are 150,000 or so clones, about 86% of which are singletons. Sequenced sample: peripheral blood. This rearrangement joins TRBV7-3 to TRBJ1-1; tentative D call: TRBD1 (6 bases). The receptor comes from a woman aged 60-75 years with acute or convalescent COVID-19. CDR3 region: CASSSQGRFTEAFF. The CDR3 bases are TGTGCCAGCAGCTCGCAGGGGAGATTCACTGAAGCTTTCTTT.